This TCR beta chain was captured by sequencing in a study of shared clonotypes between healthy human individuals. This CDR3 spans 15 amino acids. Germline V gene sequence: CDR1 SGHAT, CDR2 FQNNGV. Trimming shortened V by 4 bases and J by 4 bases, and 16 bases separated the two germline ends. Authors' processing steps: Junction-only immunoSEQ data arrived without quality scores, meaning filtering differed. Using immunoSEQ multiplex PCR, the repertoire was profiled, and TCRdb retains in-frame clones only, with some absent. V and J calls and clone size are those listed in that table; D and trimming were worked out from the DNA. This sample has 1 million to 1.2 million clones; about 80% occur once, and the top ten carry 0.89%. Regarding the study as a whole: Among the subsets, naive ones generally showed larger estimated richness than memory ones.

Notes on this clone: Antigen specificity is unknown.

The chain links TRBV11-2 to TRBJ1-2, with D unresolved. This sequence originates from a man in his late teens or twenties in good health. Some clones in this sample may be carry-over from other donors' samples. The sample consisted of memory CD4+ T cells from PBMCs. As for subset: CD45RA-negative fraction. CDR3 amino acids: CASSSGEEPGYGYTF. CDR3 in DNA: TGTGCCAGCAGCTCGGGCGAAGAACCTGGCTATGGCTACACCTTC.